This T cell receptor (beta chain) is drawn from a study of control samples from healthy donors and cancer patients. TCRdb's table, derived via immunoSEQ multiplex PCR, lists solely in-frame clones and lacks some. The table has about 98,000 clones, 79% seen once. Germline assignment: CDR1 LGHNA and CDR2 YSLEER. The CDR3 contains 12 residues. V lost 4 bases and J lost 5, with 6 bases in between. The sequence came from a woman aged 25 to 45 in good health. The rearrangement uses TRBV4-3 and TRBJ2-1; D is unclear. Sequencing was carried out using blood. This chain's CDR3 is CASSRDNNEQFF. In nucleotides, the CDR3 is TGCGCCAGCAGCCGGGATAACAATGAGCAGTTCTTC.